These 16 T cell receptor beta chains originate from one sample sequenced in a study of blood T cells in healthy people across ages. A second PCR, run for roughly 7 to 11 cycles, used a sample-barcoded 5' primer plus a J-beta primer mix. TCRdb re-called the 5' RACE reads with MiXCR, one entry per CDR3 protein. The table includes about 970,000 distinct CDR3 sequences, roughly 51% detected once. Sequenced: blood. The receptors were gathered from a woman aged 60 to 75 in good health.

This chain connects TRBV18 to TRBJ2-4; a possible D gene is TRBD2 (5 bases). TRBJ2-7 matches the DNA end more closely, so the J call is doubtful. There are 14 residues in the CDR3. Germline CDR1 reads KGHSH; CDR2 reads LQKENI. This chain's CDR3 is CASSPQEASYEQYF. The DNA for the CDR3 is TGTGCCAGCTCACCACAGGAGGCAAGCTACGAGCAGTACTTC.

At least ten counts were recorded for this clonotype. A read error may be the cause here, since a much bigger clone is one base away. The V and J genes are TRBV25-1 and TRBJ2-7; maybe TRBD2 (5 bases). The V gene's germline CDR1 is MGHDK and CDR2 SYGVNS. Trimming removed 6 bases from V and 3 bases from J, with 9 bases in between. The CDR3 loop spans 12 amino acids. CDR3 in amino acids: CASREDFYEQYF. Written as DNA, the CDR3 is TGTGCCAGCAGGGAGGACTTCTACGAGCAGTACTTC.

The J gene is TRBJ2-5, the V gene TRBV4-2; D assignment may be TRBD1 or TRBD2 (5 bases each). The CDR3 spans 14 residues. Trimming shortened V by 0 bases and J by 7 bases, and 12 bases separated the two germline ends. Germline CDR1 is LGHNA and CDR2 is YNFKEQ. The CDR3 DNA follows: TGTGCCAGCAGCCAAGAGGGGACCGCGGGGACCCAGTACTTC. Protein product: CASSQEGTAGTQYF.

This chain uses TRBV5-1 with TRBJ1-6; D ambiguous. Germline V gene data show CDR1 as SGHRS and CDR2 as YFSETQ. The CDR3 is made up of 13 amino acids. Trimming shortened V by 4 bases and J by 9 bases, and 11 bases separated the two germline ends. CDR3 sequence: CASSSPGSSPLHF. The CDR3 nucleotides are TGCGCCAGCAGCAGTCCTGGGAGTTCACCCCTCCACTTT.

This clonotype was recorded once. The chain carries TRBV7-8 and TRBJ2-4; TRBD1 aligns across 9 bases. Germline CDR1 reads SGHVS; CDR2 reads FQNEAQ. The CDR3 is 14 residues long. The ends lost 7 bases at V and 8 bases at J; junction bases unmatched: 9. CDR3 nucleotide sequence: TGTGCCAGCACCATGAGGGACAGGGAAGACATTCAGTACTTC. Translating gives CASTMRDREDIQYF.

Details on this clonotype: The germline gene is not matched at one end of the junction; a read error may be the cause. The chain uses TRBV4-1 and TRBJ2-5; D may be TRBD1 (5 bases). The CDR3 runs to 16 residues. Germline V lookup: CDR1 MGHRA, CDR2 YSYEKL. The CDR3 reads CVSSQVILGVRETQYF. As DNA, the CDR3 is TGCGTCAGCAGCCAAGTTATCTTAGGGGTCCGGGAGACCCAGTACTTC.

The J gene is TRBJ2-1, the V gene TRBV27; perhaps D is TRBD1 or TRBD2 (5 bases each). This CDR3 has 15 amino acids. The V gene's germline CDR1 is MNHEY and CDR2 SMNVEV (reference sequence). V lost 5 bases to trimming and J lost 8 bases, with 19 bases between them. CDR3 nucleotides: TGTGCCAGCAGTCTACGGGACGGAAACTGGGATGAGCAGTTCTTC. Its translation is CASSLRDGNWDEQFF.

Only a few counts were recorded for this clonotype. The chain recombines TRBV20-1 with TRBJ2-1, with TRBD2 identical over 10 bases. CDR1 DFQATT and CDR2 SNEGSKA come from the germline V gene (reference sequence). The CDR3 loop spans 14 amino acids. V shed 5 bases and J 5 bases; nucleotides not matched to a gene: 6. The CDR3 sequence: CSAQGLAFNNEQFF. The CDR3 coding sequence is TGCAGTGCTCAGGGACTAGCGTTCAACAATGAGCAGTTCTTC.

This clonotype has just one count. The chain links TRBV6-5 to TRBJ2-7; D is perhaps TRBD1 (6 bases). V shed 6 bases and J shed 0 bases, with 12 bases lying between them. Germline loops: CDR1 MNHEY, CDR2 SVGAGI. This CDR3 has 14 amino acids. The CDR3 is CASSSDSLSYEQYF. The CDR3 DNA sequence: TGTGCCAGCAGCTCGGACAGCCTCTCCTACGAGCAGTACTTC.

This clonotype was seen more than once but under ten times. V usage is TRBV7-2 and J usage is TRBJ2-3; D call uncertain. Germline CDR1 SGHTA, CDR2 FQGNSA. The CDR3 sequence is 13 residues long. The ends were cut back, 5 bases at V and 6 bases at J, with 12 bases in the middle. As DNA, the CDR3 is TGTGCCAGCAGCAACCCGCAGCCGGATACGCAGTATTTT. Protein: CASSNPQPDTQYF.

In this sample, this clonotype turned up a few times. The gene calls are TRBV7-8 and TRBJ2-1; TRBD2 matches 7 bases. The trim removed 1 base at V and 8 bases at J, leaving 11 bases unmatched. The length of the CDR3 is 16 residues. Germline V gene data show CDR1 as SGHVS and CDR2 as FQNEAQ. The CDR3: CASSLDPGLVAHEQFF. In DNA form, the CDR3 reads TGTGCCAGCAGCTTAGATCCTGGACTAGTAGCCCATGAGCAGTTCTTC.

V and J are TRBV12-3 or TRBV12-4 and TRBJ2-2; no clear D gene. Deletions cut 5 bases from V and 6 bases from J, with 13 bases between. The CDR3 is made up of 14 amino acids. In nucleotides, the CDR3 is TGTGCCAGCAGTCTCCCCCCTAGATCCGGGGAGCTGTTTTTT. This codes for CASSLPPRSGELFF.

This clonotype was seen more than once but under ten times. The rearrangement uses TRBV27 and TRBJ2-5; D is perhaps TRBD1 (5 bases). The CDR3 spans 12 residues. Looked up from germline, CDR1 is MNHEY and CDR2 is SMNVEV (reference sequence). V lost 7 bases and J 4 bases, leaving 10 bases between the germline ends. In DNA form, the CDR3 reads TGTGCCAGCAAGGGGTTAGGAGAGACCCAGTACTTC. Translated: CASKGLGETQYF.

The chain links TRBV6-6 to TRBJ1-2; possibly TRBD1 for D (5 bases). Germline lookup yields CDR1 MNHNY and CDR2 SVGAGI (reference sequence). The V and J ends lost 3 bases and 10 bases respectively, with 18 bases between them. The length of the CDR3 is 14 residues. CDR3 sequence reads: CASSYPDTSWVYTF. DNA of the CDR3: TGTGCCAGCAGTTATCCGGACACCTCATGGGTCTACACCTTC.

The table lists this clonotype with a few counts. The CDR3 protein is CAISGRDRGFQPQHF. CDR3 bases: TGTGCCATCAGTGGCCGGGACAGGGGATTCCAGCCCCAGCATTTT. V is TRBV10-3 and J is TRBJ1-5, with 10 bases identical to TRBD1. The CDR3 totals 15 residues. The germline V gene encodes CDR1 ENHRY and CDR2 SYGVKD. V lost 4 bases, J lost 7 bases, and 7 bases stayed unmatched.

J is TRBJ2-1 and V is TRBV7-9, with D possibly TRBD1 on 6 matching bases. V was clipped by 7 bases and J by 8 bases, with 21 bases between them. Looked up from germline, CDR1 is SEHNR and CDR2 is FQNEAQ (reference sequence). The CDR3 is 15 residues long. This CDR3 is CASKLTGRAKDEQFF. CDR3 DNA: TGTGCCAGCAAACTGACAGGAAGGGCTAAGGATGAGCAGTTCTTC.